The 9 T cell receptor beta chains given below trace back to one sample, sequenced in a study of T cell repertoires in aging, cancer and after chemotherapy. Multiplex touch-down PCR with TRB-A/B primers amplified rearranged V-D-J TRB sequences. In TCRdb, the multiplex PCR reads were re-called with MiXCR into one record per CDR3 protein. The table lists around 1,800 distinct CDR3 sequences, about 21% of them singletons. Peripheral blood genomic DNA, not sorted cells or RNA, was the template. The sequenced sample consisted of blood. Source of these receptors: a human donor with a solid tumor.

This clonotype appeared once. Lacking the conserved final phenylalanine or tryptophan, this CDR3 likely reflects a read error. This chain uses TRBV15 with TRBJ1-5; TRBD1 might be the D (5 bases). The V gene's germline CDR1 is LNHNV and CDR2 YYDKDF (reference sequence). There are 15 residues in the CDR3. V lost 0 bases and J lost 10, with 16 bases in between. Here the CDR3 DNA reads TGTGCCACCAGCAGAGATTCGGCAGGGCCCTCTCCCCAGCATTTA. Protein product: CATSRDSAGPSPQHL.

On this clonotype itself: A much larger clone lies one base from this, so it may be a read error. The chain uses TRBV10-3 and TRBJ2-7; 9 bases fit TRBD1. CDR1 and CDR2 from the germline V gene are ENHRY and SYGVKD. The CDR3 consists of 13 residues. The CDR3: CSIGGTGRYEQYF. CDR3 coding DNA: TGTTCCATCGGAGGGACAGGGCGCTACGAGCAGTACTTC.

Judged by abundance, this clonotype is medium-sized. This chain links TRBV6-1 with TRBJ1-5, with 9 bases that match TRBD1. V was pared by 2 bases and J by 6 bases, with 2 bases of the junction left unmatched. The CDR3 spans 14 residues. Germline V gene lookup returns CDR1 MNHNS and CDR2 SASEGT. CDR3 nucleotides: TGTGCCAGCAGTGAAATGGGACAGGGTCAGCCCCAGCATTTT. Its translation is CASSEMGQGQPQHF.

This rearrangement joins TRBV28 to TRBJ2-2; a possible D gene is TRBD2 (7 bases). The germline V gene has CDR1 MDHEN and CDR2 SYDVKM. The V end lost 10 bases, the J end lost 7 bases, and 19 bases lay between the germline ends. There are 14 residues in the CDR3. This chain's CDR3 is CATRGAMGGGELFF. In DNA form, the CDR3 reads TGTGCCACCCGGGGGGCGATGGGAGGCGGGGAGCTGTTTTTT.

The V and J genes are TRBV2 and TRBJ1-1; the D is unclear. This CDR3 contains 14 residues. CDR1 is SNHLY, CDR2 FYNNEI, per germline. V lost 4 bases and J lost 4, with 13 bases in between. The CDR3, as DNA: TGTGCCAGCAGTGCGTTCATAGTGGGCACTGAAGCTTTCTTT. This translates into CASSAFIVGTEAFF.

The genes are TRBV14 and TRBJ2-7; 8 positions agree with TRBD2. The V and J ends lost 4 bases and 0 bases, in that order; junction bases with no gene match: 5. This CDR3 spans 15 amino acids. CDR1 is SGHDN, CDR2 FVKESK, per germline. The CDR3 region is CASSLGRGSSYEQYF. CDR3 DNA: TGTGCCAGCAGCCTCGGGAGGGGAAGCTCCTACGAGCAGTACTTC. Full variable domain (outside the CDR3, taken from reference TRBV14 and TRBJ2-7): EAGVTQFPSHSVIEKGQTVTLRCDPISGHDNLYWYRRVMGKEIKFLLHFVKESKQDESGMPNNRFLAERTGGTYSTLKVQPAELEDSGVYFCASSLGRGSSYEQYFGPGTRLTVT.

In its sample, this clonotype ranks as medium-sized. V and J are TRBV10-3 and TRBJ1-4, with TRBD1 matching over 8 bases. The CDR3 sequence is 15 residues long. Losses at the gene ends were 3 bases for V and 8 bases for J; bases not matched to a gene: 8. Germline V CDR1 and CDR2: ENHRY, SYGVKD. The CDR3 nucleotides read TGTGCCATCAGTGACCCAAGACAGGGGCGCGAAAAACTGTTTTTT. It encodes CAISDPRQGREKLFF.

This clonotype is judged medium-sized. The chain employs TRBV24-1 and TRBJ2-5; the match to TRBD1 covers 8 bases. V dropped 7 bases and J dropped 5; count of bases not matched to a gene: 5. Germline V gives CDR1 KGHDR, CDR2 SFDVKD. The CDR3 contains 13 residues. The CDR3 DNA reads TGTGCCACCAGCCCGACAGGGGCGGAGACCCAGTACTTC. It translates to CATSPTGAETQYF.

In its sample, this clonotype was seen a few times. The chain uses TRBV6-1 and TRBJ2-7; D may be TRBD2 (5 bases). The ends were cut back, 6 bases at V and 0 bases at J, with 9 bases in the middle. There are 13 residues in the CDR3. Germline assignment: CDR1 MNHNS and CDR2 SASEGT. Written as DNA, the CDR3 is TGTGCCAGCAGCCTCGGGAACTCCTACGAGCAGTACTTC. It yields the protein CASSLGNSYEQYF.